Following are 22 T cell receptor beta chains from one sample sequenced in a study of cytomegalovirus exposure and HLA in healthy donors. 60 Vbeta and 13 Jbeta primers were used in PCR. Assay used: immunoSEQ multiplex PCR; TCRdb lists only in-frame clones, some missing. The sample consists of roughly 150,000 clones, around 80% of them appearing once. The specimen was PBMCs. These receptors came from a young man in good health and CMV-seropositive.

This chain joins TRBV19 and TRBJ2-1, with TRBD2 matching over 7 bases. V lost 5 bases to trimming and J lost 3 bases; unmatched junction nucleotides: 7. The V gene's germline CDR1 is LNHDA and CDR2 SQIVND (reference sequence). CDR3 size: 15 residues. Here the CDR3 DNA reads TGTGCCAGTAGTCTAAGGGAGGGCGGCTACAATGAGCAGTTCTTC. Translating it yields CASSLREGGYNEQFF.

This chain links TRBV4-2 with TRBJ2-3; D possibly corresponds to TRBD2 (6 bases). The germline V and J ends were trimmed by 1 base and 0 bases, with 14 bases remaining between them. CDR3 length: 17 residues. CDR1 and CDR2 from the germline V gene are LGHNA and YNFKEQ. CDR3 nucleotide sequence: TGTGCCAGCAGCCAAGCACGGCGGGAACTAAGCACAGATACGCAGTATTTT. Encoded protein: CASSQARRELSTDTQYF.

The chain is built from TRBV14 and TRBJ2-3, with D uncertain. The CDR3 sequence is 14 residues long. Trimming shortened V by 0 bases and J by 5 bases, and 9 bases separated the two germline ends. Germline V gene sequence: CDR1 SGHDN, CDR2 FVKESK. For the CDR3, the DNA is TGTGCCAGCAGCCAAGATTACGGCGGAGATACGCAGTATTTT. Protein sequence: CASSQDYGGDTQYF.

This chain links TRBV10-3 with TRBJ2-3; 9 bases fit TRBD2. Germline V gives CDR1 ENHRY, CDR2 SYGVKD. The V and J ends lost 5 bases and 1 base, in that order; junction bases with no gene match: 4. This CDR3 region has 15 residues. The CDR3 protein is CAISPSGTRTDTQYF. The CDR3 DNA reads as TGTGCCATCAGTCCTAGCGGGACCCGCACAGATACGCAGTATTTT.

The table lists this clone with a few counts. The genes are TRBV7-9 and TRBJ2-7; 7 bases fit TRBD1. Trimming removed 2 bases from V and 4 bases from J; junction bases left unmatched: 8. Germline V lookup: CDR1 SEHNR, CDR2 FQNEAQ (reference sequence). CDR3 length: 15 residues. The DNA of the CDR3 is TGTGCCAGCAGCTTACTCTCGGGACAGATTTACGAGCAGTACTTC. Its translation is CASSLLSGQIYEQYF. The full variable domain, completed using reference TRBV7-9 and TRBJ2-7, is DTGVSQNPRHKITKRGQNVTFRCDPISEHNRLYWYRQTLGQGPEFLTYFQNEAQLEKSRLLSDRFSAERPKGSFSTLEIQRTEQGDSAMYLCASSLLSGQIYEQYFGPGTRLTVT.

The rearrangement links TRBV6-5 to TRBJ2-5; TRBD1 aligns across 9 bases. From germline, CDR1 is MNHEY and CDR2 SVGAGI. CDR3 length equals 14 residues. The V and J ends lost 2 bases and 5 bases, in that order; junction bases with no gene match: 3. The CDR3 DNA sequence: TGTGCCAGCAGTTACGACAGGGGGAAGGAGACCCAGTACTTC. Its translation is CASSYDRGKETQYF.

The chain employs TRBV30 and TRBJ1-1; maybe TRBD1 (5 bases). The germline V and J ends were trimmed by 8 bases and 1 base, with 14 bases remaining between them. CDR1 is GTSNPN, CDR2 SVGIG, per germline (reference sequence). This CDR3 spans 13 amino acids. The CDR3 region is CASGATTNTEAFF. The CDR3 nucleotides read TGTGCCAGCGGGGCTACGACGAACACTGAAGCTTTCTTT.

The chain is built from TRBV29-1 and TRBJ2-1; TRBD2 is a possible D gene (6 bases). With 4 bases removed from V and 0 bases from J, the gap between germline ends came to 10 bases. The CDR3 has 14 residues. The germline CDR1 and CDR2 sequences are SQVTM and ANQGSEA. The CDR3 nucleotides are TGCAGCGTTGTGATCGGGAGCTCCTACAATGAGCAGTTCTTC. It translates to CSVVIGSSYNEQFF.

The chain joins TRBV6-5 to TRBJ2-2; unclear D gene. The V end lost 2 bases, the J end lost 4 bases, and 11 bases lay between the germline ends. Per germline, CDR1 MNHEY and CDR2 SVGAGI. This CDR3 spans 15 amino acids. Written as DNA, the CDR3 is TGTGCCAGCAGTTACATAGAACAGATCACCGGGGAGCTGTTTTTT. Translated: CASSYIEQITGELFF.

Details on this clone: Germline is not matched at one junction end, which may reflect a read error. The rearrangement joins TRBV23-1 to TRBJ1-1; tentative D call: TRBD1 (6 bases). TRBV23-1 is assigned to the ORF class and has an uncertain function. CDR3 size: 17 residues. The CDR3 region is CAGSQSPRTGLDTEAFF. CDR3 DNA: TGCGCCGGCAGTCAATCGCCCCGTACAGGGCTGGACACTGAAGCTTTCTTT.

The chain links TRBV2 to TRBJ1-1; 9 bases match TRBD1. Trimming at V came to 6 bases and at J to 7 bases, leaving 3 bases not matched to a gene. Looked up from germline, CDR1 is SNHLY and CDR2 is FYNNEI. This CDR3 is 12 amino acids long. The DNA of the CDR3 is TGTGCCAGCAGAGGACAGGGGATTGAAGCTTTCTTT. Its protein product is CASRGQGIEAFF.

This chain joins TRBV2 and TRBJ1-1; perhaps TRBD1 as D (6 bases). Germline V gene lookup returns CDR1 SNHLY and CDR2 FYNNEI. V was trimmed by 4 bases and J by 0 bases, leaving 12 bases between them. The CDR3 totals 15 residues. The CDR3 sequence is CASSAIQGMNTEAFF. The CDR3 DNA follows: TGTGCCAGCAGTGCCATACAGGGTATGAACACTGAAGCTTTCTTT.

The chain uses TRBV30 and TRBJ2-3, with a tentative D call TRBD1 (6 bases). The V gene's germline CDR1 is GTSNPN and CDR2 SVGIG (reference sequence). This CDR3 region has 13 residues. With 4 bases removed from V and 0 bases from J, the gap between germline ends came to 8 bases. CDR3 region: CAWNRDSTDTQYF. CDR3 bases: TGTGCCTGGAACAGGGATAGCACAGATACGCAGTATTTT.

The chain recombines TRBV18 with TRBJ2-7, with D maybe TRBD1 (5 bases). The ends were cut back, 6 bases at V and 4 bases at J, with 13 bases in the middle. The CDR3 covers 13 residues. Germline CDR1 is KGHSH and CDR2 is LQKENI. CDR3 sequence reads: CASSQGSMYEQYF. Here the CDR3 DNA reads TGTGCCAGCTCCCAGGGCTCAATGTACGAGCAGTACTTC.

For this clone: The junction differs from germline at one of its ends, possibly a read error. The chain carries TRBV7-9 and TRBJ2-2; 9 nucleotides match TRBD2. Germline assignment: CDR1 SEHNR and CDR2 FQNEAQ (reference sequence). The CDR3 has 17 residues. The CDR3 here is CSSSFPAGGRGTGELFF. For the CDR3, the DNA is TGTTCCAGCAGCTTCCCGGCGGGAGGGCGGGGCACCGGGGAGCTGTTTTTT.

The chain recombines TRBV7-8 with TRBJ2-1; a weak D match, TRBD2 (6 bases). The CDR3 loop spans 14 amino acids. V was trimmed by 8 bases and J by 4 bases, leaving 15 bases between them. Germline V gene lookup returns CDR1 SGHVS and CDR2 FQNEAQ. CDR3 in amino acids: CASGNVSGYNEQFF. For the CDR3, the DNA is TGTGCCAGCGGGAATGTGAGCGGGTACAATGAGCAGTTCTTC.

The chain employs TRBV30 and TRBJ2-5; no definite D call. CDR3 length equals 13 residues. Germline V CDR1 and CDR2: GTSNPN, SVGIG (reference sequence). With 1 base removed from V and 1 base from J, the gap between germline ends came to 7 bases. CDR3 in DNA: TGTGCCTGGAGTGACAGCCCCCAAGAGACCCAGTACTTC. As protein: CAWSDSPQETQYF.

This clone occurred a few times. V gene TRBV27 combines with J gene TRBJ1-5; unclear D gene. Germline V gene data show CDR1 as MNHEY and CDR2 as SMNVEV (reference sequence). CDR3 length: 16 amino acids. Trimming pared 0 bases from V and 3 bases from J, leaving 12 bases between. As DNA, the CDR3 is TGTGCCAGCAGTTTATCCCCTACGGGAGACAATCAGCCCCAGCATTTT. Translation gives CASSLSPTGDNQPQHF.

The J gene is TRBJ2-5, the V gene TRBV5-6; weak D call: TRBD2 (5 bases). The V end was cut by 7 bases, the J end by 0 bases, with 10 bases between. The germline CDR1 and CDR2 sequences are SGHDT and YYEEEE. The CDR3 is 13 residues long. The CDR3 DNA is TGTGCCAGCGCGTACGGGGACCAAGAGACCCAGTACTTC. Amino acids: CASAYGDQETQYF.

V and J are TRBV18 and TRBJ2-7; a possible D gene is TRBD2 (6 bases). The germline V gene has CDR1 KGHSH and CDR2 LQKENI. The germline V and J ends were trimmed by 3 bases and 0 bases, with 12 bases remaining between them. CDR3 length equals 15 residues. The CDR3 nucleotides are TGTGCCAGCTCACCGGGACTGATCAACTCCTACGAGCAGTACTTC. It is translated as CASSPGLINSYEQYF.

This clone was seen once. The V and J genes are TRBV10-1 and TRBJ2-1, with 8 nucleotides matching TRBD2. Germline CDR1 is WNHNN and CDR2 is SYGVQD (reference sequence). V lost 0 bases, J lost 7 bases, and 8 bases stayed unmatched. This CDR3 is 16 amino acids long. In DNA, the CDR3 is TGCGCCAGCAGTGAGTCGAAGACTAGCGAGGGGAATGAGCAGTTCTTC. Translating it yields CASSESKTSEGNEQFF.

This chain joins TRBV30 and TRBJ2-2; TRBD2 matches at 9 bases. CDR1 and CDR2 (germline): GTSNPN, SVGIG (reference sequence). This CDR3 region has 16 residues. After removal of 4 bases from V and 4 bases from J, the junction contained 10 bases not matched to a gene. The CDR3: CAWNAGGAMGTGELFF. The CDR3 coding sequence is TGTGCCTGGAATGCGGGAGGGGCGATGGGCACCGGGGAGCTGTTTTTT. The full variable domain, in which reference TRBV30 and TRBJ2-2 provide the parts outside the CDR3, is SQTIHQWPATLVQPVGSPLSLECTVEGTSNPNLYWYRQAAGRGLQLLFYSVGIGQISSEVPQNLSASRPQDRQFILSSKKLLLSDSGFYLCAWNAGGAMGTGELFFGEGSRLTVL.